This is a list of T cell receptor beta chains from one sample in a study of blood T cell repertoires in COVID-19. TCRdb's table, derived via immunoSEQ multiplex PCR, lists solely in-frame clones and lacks some. Of 200,000 to 250,000 clones in the sample, roughly 84% were seen once. The sequenced material came from peripheral blood. Receptors were obtained from a woman aged 60-75 years who had recovered from COVID-19. Both conserved end residues are part of each CDR3. For some rows the clone size is stated as once, few or many, or as a class when expanded; others skip it.

>TRBJ2-7|13|.|TRBV29-1
CSVAPSLPYEQYF
>TRBJ1-3|17|.|TRBV14
CASSQGRLGAYGNTIYF
>TRBJ2-1|17|.|TRBV5-6
CASSFPGQASSYNEQFF
>TRBJ1-1|16|many|TRBV3-1/TRBV3-2
CASSQEAQNLGTEAFF
>TRBJ1-2|14|.|TRBV6-6
CASSEADFNYGYTF
>TRBJ2-5|19|.|TRBV3-1/TRBV3-2
CASSHPNPGTGKVRKTQYF
>TRBJ2-1|13|few|TRBV5-1
CASSFPGLAEQFF
>TRBJ1-4|15|.|TRBV18
CASSPIQGLNEKLFF
>TRBJ2-1|14|few|TRBV3-1/TRBV3-2
CASSQGPSGGWQFF
>TRBJ1-3|14|.|TRBV7-2
CASSIQGSGNTIYF
>TRBJ2-1|17|.|TRBV7-8
CASSLSGLRTANNEQFF
>TRBJ2-3|18|few|TRBV4-2
CASSQDSGGGASADTQYF
>TRBJ2-3|14|once|TRBV10-3
CAISESLAADTQYF
>TRBJ2-3|16|.|TRBV30
CAWSIWAALSTDTQYF
>TRBJ2-3|19|.|TRBV7-2
CASSLETPGLAGGSDTQYF
>TRBJ1-1|14|.|TRBV7-2
CASSVTGATAEAFF
>TRBJ1-2|11|.|TRBV29-1
CSVDEGVGYTF
>TRBJ2-1|11|.|TRBV6-5
CASTREGEQFF
>TRBJ1-4|14|.|TRBV6-5
CASTKYQANEKLFF
>TRBJ2-1|14|.|TRBV7-3
CASSMTSGVDEQFF
>TRBJ2-5|14|many|TRBV7-2
CASSPLGGLETQYF
>TRBJ2-5|15|once|TRBV9
CASSGGTGRSETQYF
>TRBJ1-6|15|.|TRBV18
CASSLPTGMNSPLHF
>TRBJ1-4|16|.|TRBV27
CASSFRVGTGKRKLFF
>TRBJ1-4|13|.|TRBV30
CAWGAGLGEKLFF
>TRBJ1-6|15|.|TRBV6-6
CASSPLGANNSPLHF
>TRBJ2-1|15|.|TRBV11-1
CASSILAGGNNEQFF
>TRBJ2-1|15|.|TRBV9
CASSPRGGASNEQFF
>TRBJ2-1|13|.|TRBV6-5
CASSYILAGEQFF
>TRBJ2-7|14|.|TRBV19
CASSYRTRNYEQYF
>TRBJ2-3|12|.|TRBV10-3
CAIGTGADTQYF
>TRBJ2-1|14|.|TRBV9
CASSVGSGVREQFF
>TRBJ2-1|19|.|TRBV21-1
CASSKSASGGTSSYNEQFF
>TRBJ1-3|15|.|TRBV2
CASSPSSGSGNTIYF
>TRBJ1-2|13|.|TRBV10-1
CASSEDRTYGYTF
>TRBJ1-1|13|few|TRBV7-9
CASSPDTNTEAFF
>TRBJ2-3|16|.|TRBV18
CASSPRISGPEDTQYF
>TRBJ1-1|14|few|TRBV30
CAWSPGTANTEAFF
>TRBJ2-3|15|.|TRBV2
CASSLSGANTDTQYF
>TRBJ2-2|18|.|TRBV4-3
CASSQDHHAGAGTGELFF
>TRBJ1-2|15|.|TRBV19
CASSSFNPRVGGYTF
>TRBJ2-2|14|few|TRBV7-9
CASNRQSGFGELFF
>TRBJ1-1|15|.|TRBV4-2
CASSPPQRWDTEAFF
>TRBJ2-1|14|few|TRBV5-1
CASSRGQGEDEQFF
>TRBJ2-1|13|.|TRBV30
CAWSWRQDNEQFF
>TRBJ1-1|15|.|TRBV18
CASSPPKDRGVEAFF
>TRBJ2-1|15|.|TRBV3-1/TRBV3-2
CASSQDHSRYNEQFF
>TRBJ2-6|13|.|TRBV2
CASRQLKANVLTF
>TRBJ2-3|15|.|TRBV2
CASGATGSDTDTQYF
>TRBJ2-7|16|.|TRBV7-9
CASSLVGEALSYEQYF
>TRBJ2-1|15|few|TRBV3-1/TRBV3-2
CASTQTGLLYNEQFF
>TRBJ1-2|16|.|TRBV12-5
CASGLDTGGLGYGYTF
>TRBJ2-5|14|many|TRBV11-3
CASSPGGVQETQYF
>TRBJ1-2|14|.|TRBV2
CASSDGTATYGYTF
>TRBJ2-7|14|.|TRBV30
CAWEPGLITYEQYF